This T cell receptor beta chain was documented in a study of blood T cells in healthy people across ages. General observations from the study: Observed TCR beta diversity per million T cells went down as age went up. This fall followed a roughly linear course with age. The study found TCR beta diversity correlated strongly with naive T cell percentage.

J lost 0 bases, V lost 7 bases, and 7 bases had no gene match. This CDR3 spans 16 amino acids. Germline V lookup: CDR1 MNHNY, CDR2 SVGAGI (reference sequence). Note on this clonotype: What it recognizes is unknown.

Alongside a J-beta primer mix, a sample-barcoded 5' primer served in a second PCR lasting about 7 to 12 cycles. In TCRdb, the 5' RACE reads were re-called with MiXCR into one record per CDR3 protein. The sample contains about a million distinct CDR3 sequences, roughly two fifths of which appear only once. Per sample, extraction of total RNA gave at least 5.5 micrograms in every case. The chain carries TRBV6-6 and TRBJ1-4, with 8 bases that match TRBD1. Specimen: blood. This TCR came from a man aged 18 to 35 in good health. The CDR3 sequence: CASKPQGATTNEKLFF. The CDR3 nucleotides are TGTGCCAGCAAACCGCAGGGGGCTACAACTAATGAAAAACTGTTTTTT.